This TCR beta chain is from a study of T cell changes during pregnancy in multiple sclerosis. CDR3 length equals 15 residues. The V end lost 5 bases, the J end lost 0 bases, and 14 bases lay between the germline ends. CDR1 MDHEN and CDR2 SYDVKM come from the germline V gene. Method: immunoSEQ multiplex PCR; TCRdb's copy keeps in-frame clones and lacks some. The sample consists of roughly 71,000 clones, approximately 90% of them appearing once. The sample was peripheral blood, taken in the first trimester of pregnancy. The chain joins TRBV28 to TRBJ2-7; possibly TRBD1 for D (6 bases). The receptor's source is a female donor in good health, enrolled as a control in a pregnancy study. The CDR3 spells CASSLNRDTSYEQYF. The DNA of the CDR3 is TGTGCCAGCAGTCTTAACCGGGACACCTCCTACGAGCAGTACTTC.